Sequencing of this TCR beta chain was carried out in a study of cytomegalovirus exposure and HLA in healthy donors. Findings of the study overall: Fewer N-insertions (relative to the roughly 660-donor mean) were reportedly seen in an Asian-associated ancestry cluster in a later analysis.

There are 12 residues in the CDR3. The V end was cut by 4 bases, the J end by 4 bases, with 10 bases between. From germline, CDR1 is SQVTM and CDR2 ANQGSEA. The PCR used 60 Vbeta and 13 Jbeta primers. Data came from immunoSEQ multiplex PCR; TCRdb stores just in-frame clones and leaves some out. The table has about 160,000 clones, approximately 79% seen once; the top ten hold 7% to 7.5%. Points on this clone: The antigen is not known.

The TCR sequence derives from a man between 35 and 55 years old in good health and CMV-seropositive. Sequencing was carried out using PBMCs. The chain links TRBV29-1 to TRBJ1-1, with TRBD1 as a possible D gene (5 bases). The CDR3 DNA reads as TGCAGCGTTGTCTCGGGGGTCACTGAAGCTTTCTTT. Translated, it gives CSVVSGVTEAFF. Complete variable domain (other parts from reference TRBV29-1 and TRBJ1-1): SAVISQKPSRDICQRGTSLTIQCQVDSQVTMMFWYRQQPGQSLTLIATANQGSEATYESGFVIDKFPISRPNLTFSTLTVSNMSPEDSSIYLCSVVSGVTEAFFGQGTRLTVV.